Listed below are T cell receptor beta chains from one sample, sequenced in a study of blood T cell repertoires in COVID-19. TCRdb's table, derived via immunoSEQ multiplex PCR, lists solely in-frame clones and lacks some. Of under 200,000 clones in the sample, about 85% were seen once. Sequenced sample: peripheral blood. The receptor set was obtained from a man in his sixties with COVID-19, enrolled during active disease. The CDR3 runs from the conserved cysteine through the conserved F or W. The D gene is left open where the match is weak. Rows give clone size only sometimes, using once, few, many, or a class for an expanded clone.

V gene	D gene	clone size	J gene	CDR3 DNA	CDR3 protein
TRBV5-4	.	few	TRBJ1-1	TGTGCCAGCAGCTTGATACGCGGTGGCGGACTACACGCTGAAGCTTTCTTT	CASSLIRGGGLHAEAFF
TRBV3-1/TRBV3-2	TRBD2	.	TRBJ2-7	TGTGCCAGCAGTCTTGGACTAGCGGGTGCCTACGAGCAGTACTTC	CASSLGLAGAYEQYF
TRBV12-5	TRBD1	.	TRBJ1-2	TGTGCTAGTGGTTTGGGGGGACAGGGGTACTATGGCTACACCTTC	CASGLGGQGYYGYTF
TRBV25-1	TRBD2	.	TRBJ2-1	TGTGCCAGCTCCGATCTTAGCGGGAGCTTTTACAATGAGCAGTTCTTC	CASSDLSGSFYNEQFF
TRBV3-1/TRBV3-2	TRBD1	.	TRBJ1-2	TGTGCCAGCAGCCACAGGGGGCTAGGTGGCTACACCTTC	CASSHRGLGGYTF
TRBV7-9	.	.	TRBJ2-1	TGTGCCAGCAGTACATCGTGGGGGGGCTACTTGGCCTACAATGAGCAGTTCTTC	CASSTSWGGYLAYNEQFF
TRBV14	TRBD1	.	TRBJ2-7	TGTGCCAGCAGCCAACTCTCGGGGCAGGGGGCGCGGGAGCAGTACTTC	CASSQLSGQGAREQYF
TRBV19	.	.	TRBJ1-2	TGTGCCAGTAGTATAAGTCAGGGTCTCTATGGCTACACCTTC	CASSISQGLYGYTF
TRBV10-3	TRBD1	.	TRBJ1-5	TGTGCCATCACCGCAGGGGGTTCCCAGCCCCAGCATTTT	CAITAGGSQPQHF
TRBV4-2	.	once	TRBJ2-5	TGTGCCAGCAGCCACCCCTCGGGAGAGACCCAGTACTTC	CASSHPSGETQYF
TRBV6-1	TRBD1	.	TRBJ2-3	TGTGCCAGCAGTGAACGGGACAGTAGCACAGATACGCAGTATTTT	CASSERDSSTDTQYF
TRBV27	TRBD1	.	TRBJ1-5	TGTGCCAGCAGTCTACAGGGGGCGGCTCAGCCCCAGCATTTT	CASSLQGAAQPQHF
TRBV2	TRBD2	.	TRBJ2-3	TGTGCCAGCAGTGGACTAGCGATCTCGGCAGATACGCAGTATTTT	CASSGLAISADTQYF
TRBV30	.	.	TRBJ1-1	TGTGCCTGGTACTCGGGAGGATGGACTGAAGCTTTCTTT	CAWYSGGWTEAFF
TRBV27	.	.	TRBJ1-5	TGTGCCAGCAGTTTTAGTCGCAATCAGCCCCAGCATTTT	CASSFSRNQPQHF